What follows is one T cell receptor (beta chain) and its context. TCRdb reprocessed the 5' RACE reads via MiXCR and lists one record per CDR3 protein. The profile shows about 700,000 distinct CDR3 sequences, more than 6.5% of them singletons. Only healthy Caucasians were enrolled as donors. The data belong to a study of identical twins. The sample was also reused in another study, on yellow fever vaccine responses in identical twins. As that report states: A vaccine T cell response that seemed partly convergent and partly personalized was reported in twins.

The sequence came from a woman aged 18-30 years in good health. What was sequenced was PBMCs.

The CDR3 DNA reads as TGTGCCAGCACCGACAGTAGCGGGAGTTACAATGAGCAGTTCTTC. Amino acids: CASTDSSGSYNEQFF. V is TRBV12-3 or TRBV12-4 and J is TRBJ2-1; 9 bases map to TRBD2. The length of the CDR3 is 15 residues. The J segment lost 4 bases and the V segment lost 7 bases, leaving 8 bases of the junction unmatched.